This T cell receptor (beta chain) was recovered during a study of yellow fever vaccine responses in identical twins. The ends lost 6 bases at V and 6 bases at J; junction bases unmatched: 10. The CDR3 spans 14 residues. CDR1 and CDR2 from the germline V gene are SGHAT and FQDESV (reference sequence). Study observations and caveats: A vaccine T cell response that seemed partly convergent and partly personalized was reported in twins.

With respect to this clonotype: Its antigen is still unknown.

TCRdb re-analysed the RT-PCR reads in MiXCR, keeping a single row per CDR3 protein. The data show around 15,000 distinct CDR3 sequences, about four fifths seen once. The chain is built from TRBV11-1 and TRBJ2-7; TRBD1 aligns across 8 bases. This receptor was obtained from a woman aged 18-29 years who received the yellow fever vaccine. Here the sequenced sample was T cells from blood (PBMCs), unsorted or a sorted subset (not recorded which), taken before or after yellow fever vaccination (not recorded which). The CDR3 region is CASRNRDRYSEQYF. DNA of the CDR3: TGTGCCAGCAGAAATCGGGACAGGTACTCCGAGCAGTACTTC.